The T cell receptor beta chain described here comes from a study of blood T cells in healthy people across ages. Overall study findings and caveats: Naive T cell percentage showed a strong correlation with TCR beta diversity. Investigators treated diversity estimates from one million T cells as underestimates.

It was with a sample-barcoded 5' primer and a J-beta primer mix that a second PCR of roughly 7 to 12 cycles was run. MiXCR was run by TCRdb on the 5' RACE reads, yielding one entry per CDR3 protein. The table lists approximately 900,000 distinct CDR3 sequences, roughly 43% of them singletons. Trimming stripped 5 bases from V and 0 bases from J, with 16 bases between. The CDR3 is 17 residues long. About this clonotype itself: What it binds is unknown.

A minimum of 6.5 million PBMCs was isolated per sample. The sequence derives from a man aged 30 to 45 in good health. The sample consisted of blood. The gene calls are TRBV12-3 or TRBV12-4 and TRBJ1-4, with D maybe TRBD1 (6 bases). The CDR3 protein is CASSPSRGLTTNEKLFF. CDR3 bases: TGTGCCAGCAGTCCGTCCAGGGGCTTAACAACTAATGAAAAACTGTTTTTT.